This record concerns one T cell receptor (beta chain) sequence. Other DNA sequences in this sample translate to the same CDR3. Clones were read by immunoSEQ multiplex PCR, and TCRdb kept only the in-frame ones, dropping some. The sample gives 80,000 to 100,000 clones, 90% of which show up once; 1.6% is in the top ten. This specimen comes from a study of T cells after somatic rescue of genetic block. With V trimmed by 1 base and J by 4 bases, 0 bases remained unmatched. The CDR3 loop spans 15 amino acids. Germline assignment: CDR1 MNHNS and CDR2 SASEGT. The chain is built from TRBV6-1 and TRBJ2-3; 12 nucleotides agree with TRBD2. The sample taken for sequencing was peripheral blood mononuclear cells (PBMCs). This clonotype was sampled from a woman aged 18-29 years. CDR3 coding DNA: TGTGCCAGCAGTGAAGGACTAGCGGGAGCAGATACGCAGTATTTT. Translation gives CASSEGLAGADTQYF.